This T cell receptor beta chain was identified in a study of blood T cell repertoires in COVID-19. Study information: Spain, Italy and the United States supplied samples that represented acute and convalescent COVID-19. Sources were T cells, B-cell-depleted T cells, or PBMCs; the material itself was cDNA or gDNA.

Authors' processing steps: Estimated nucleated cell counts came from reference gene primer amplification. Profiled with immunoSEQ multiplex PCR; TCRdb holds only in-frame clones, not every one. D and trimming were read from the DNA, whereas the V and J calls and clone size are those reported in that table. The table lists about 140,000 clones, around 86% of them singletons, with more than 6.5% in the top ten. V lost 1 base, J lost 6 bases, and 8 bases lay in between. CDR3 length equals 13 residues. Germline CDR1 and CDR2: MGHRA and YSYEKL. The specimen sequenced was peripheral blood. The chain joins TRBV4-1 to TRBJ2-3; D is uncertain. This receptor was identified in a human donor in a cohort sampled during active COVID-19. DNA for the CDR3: TGCGCCAGCAGCCAAGTATTTGAGGATACGCAGTATTTT. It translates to CASSQVFEDTQYF.